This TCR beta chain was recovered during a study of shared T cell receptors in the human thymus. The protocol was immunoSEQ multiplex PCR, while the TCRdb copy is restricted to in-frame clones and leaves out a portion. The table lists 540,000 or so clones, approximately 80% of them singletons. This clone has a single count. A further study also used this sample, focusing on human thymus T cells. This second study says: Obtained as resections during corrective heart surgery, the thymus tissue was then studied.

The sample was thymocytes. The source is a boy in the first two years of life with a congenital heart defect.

Written as DNA, the CDR3 is TGTGCCAGCGAATTTAGGAGGGGTAGCGGCGACTATGGCTACACCTTC. Translated: CASEFRRGSGDYGYTF. The chain employs TRBV11-2 and TRBJ1-2; tentative D call: TRBD1 (5 bases). The CDR3 consists of 16 residues. The ends were cut back, 8 bases at V and 3 bases at J, with 22 bases in the middle. Germline V CDR1 and CDR2: SGHAT, FQNNGV.